The subject of this entry is one T cell receptor beta chain. With 2 bases removed from V and 5 bases from J, the gap between germline ends came to 12 bases. The length of the CDR3 is 13 residues. The germline CDR1 and CDR2 sequences are GTSNPN and SVGIG (reference sequence). This sample stems from a study of cytomegalovirus exposure and HLA in healthy donors. The PCR made use of 60 Vbeta and 13 Jbeta primers. Generated by immunoSEQ multiplex PCR, the TCRdb table keeps only in-frame clones and is missing some. This sample's table has nearly 35,000 clones. The chain joins TRBV30 to TRBJ1-1; D not resolved. The TCR originated in a middle-aged woman in good health and CMV-seropositive. Sequences were obtained from PBMCs. The CDR3 DNA follows: TGTGCCTGGAGTATGAAAGGGAGTACTGAAGCTTTCTTT. It codes for CAWSMKGSTEAFF.